The present T cell receptor (beta chain) was sequenced within a study of Ad26.COV2.S vaccination and SARS-CoV-2 variants. Study in general: In the COV1001 trial, the donor was in the Ad26.COV2.S arm. Ad26.COV2.S, an intramuscular injection, was given once or twice 56 days apart. Broader study findings: Placebo recipients trailed vaccine recipients in spike-specific TCR breadth.

CDR1 and CDR2 from the germline V gene are SGDLS and YYNGEE. V dropped 3 bases and J dropped 1 base, with 16 bases sitting between them. The CDR3 is made up of 16 amino acids. Assay: immunoSEQ multiplex PCR; the TCRdb copy retains only in-frame clones and omits some. Found here are about 460,000 clones, roughly nine tenths of them singletons; the top ten hold 1.5% to 2%. Remarks on this clone: The antigen is undetermined.

This sample's treatment: over 15 received Ad26.COV2.S at low or high dose, single or two shots; a few received placebo; per-sample allocation not given. Specimen acquisition occurred on day 63 following the initial vaccine or placebo injection. V and J are TRBV9 and TRBJ1-2; D remains unclear. The specimen comprised peripheral blood, sampled in a trial of Ad26.COV2.S vaccine versus placebo. The sequence derives from a person aged 18-65 years who received the Ad26.COV2.S COVID-19 vaccine or a placebo. The DNA of the CDR3 is TGTGCCAGCAGCGCCATACACAGCACCATTAACTATGGCTACACCTTC. It specifies CASSAIHSTINYGYTF.